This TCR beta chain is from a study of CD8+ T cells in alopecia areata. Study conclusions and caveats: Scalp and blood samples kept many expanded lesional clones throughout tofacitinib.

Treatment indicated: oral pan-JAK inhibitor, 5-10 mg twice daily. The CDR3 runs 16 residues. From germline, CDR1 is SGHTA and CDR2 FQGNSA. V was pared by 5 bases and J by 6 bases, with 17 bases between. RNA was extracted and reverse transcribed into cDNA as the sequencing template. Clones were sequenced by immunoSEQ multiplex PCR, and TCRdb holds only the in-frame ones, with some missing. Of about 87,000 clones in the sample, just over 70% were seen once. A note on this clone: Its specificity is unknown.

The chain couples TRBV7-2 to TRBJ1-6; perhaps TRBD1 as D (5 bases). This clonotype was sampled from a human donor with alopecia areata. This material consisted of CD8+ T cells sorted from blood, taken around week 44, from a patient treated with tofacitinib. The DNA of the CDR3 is TGTGCCAGCAGCCCTGATCCACGGGGGAGTAATTCACCCCTCCACTTT. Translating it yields CASSPDPRGSNSPLHF.